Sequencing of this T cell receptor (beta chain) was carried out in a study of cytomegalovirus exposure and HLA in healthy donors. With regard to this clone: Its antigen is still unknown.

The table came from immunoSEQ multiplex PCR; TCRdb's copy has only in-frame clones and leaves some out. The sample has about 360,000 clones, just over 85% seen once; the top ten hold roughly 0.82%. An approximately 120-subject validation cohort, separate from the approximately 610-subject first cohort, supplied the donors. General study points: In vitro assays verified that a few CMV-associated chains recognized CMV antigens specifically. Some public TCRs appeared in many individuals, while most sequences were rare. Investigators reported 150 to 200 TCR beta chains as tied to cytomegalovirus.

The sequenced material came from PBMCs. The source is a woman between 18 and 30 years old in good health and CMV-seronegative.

CDR3 amino acids: CASSRKFSGRVHEQFF. Written as DNA, the CDR3 is TGTGCCAGCAGCCGAAAATTTAGCGGGAGGGTCCATGAGCAGTTCTTC. The gene calls are TRBV14 and TRBJ2-1, with TRBD2 matching over 11 bases. Germline V gene sequence: CDR1 SGHDN, CDR2 FVKESK. The ends lost 4 bases at V and 8 bases at J; junction bases unmatched: 10. The CDR3 is 16 amino acids.